The rows below give T cell receptor beta chains drawn from one sample of a study of graft-versus-host responses after intestinal transplantation. The repertoire was sequenced with immunoSEQ multiplex PCR; TCRdb's copy has only in-frame clones and lacks some. The sample contains thousands of clones, approximately 30% of which appear only once. Sequencing was performed on alloreactive CD8+ T cells from a mixed lymphocyte reaction culture, taken before transplantation. These receptors were taken from a human patient who was an organ donor for intestinal transplantation. CDR3s include the opening cysteine and the closing phenylalanine or tryptophan. A D gene is named only where the DNA matches it firmly. Where a row states a size, it is once, few, many or the class of an expanded clone; other rows omit it.

15	TRBJ2-3	TRBV2	NA	NA	CASGGARGGWDTQYF	TGTGCCAGCGGGGGGGCTAGGGGGGGGTGGGATACGCAGTATTTT
14	TRBJ2-3	TRBV6-1	medium-sized	NA	CASSEGRDTDTQYF	TGTGCCAGCAGTGAAGGGCGGGACACAGATACGCAGTATTTT
15	TRBJ1-1	TRBV4-1	NA	NA	CASSQVWGGNTEAFF	TGCGCCAGCAGCCAAGTTTGGGGGGGGAACACTGAAGCTTTCTTT
14	TRBJ1-1	TRBV5-8	NA	NA	CASSLSSGNTEAFF	TGTGCCAGCAGCTTATCGTCGGGGAACACTGAAGCTTTCTTT
14	TRBJ2-6	TRBV11-3	medium-sized	NA	CASEPAAGANVLTF	TGTGCCAGCGAGCCGGCGGCGGGGGCCAACGTCCTGACTTTC
12	TRBJ1-5	TRBV6-6	few	NA	CASSYLGGPQHF	TGTGCCAGCAGTTACTTAGGCGGGCCCCAGCATTTT
16	TRBJ2-1	TRBV7-9	NA	TRBD2	CASSLGVAGGYNEQFF	TGTGCCAGCAGCTTAGGTGTAGCGGGAGGGTACAATGAGCAGTTCTTC
15	TRBJ2-1	TRBV7-2	NA	TRBD2	CASRPLPGREVEQFF	TGTGCCAGCAGGCCCCTACCCGGGAGGGAGGTTGAGCAGTTCTTC
14	TRBJ2-7	TRBV7-9	NA	NA	CASSLTPTGNEQYF	TGTGCCAGCAGCCTCACGCCGACAGGCAACGAGCAGTACTTC
14	TRBJ1-1	TRBV6-1	few	NA	CASRLQGRNTEAFF	TGTGCCAGCAGATTACAGGGCCGAAACACTGAAGCTTTCTTT
13	TRBJ2-7	TRBV9	NA	NA	CASSVAPRLEQYF	TGTGCCAGCAGCGTAGCTCCCAGACTCGAGCAGTACTTC
14	TRBJ2-7	TRBV28	NA	NA	CASSLQDSSYEQYF	TGTGCCAGCAGTTTGCAGGACAGCTCCTACGAGCAGTACTTC
15	TRBJ1-3	TRBV6-1	NA	NA	CASRSGGRPGNTIYF	TGTGCCAGTCGTTCGGGGGGAAGACCTGGAAACACCATATATTTT
14	TRBJ2-7	TRBV27	few	NA	CASSSRQRNYEQYF	TGTGCCAGCAGTTCCCGACAGAGAAACTACGAGCAGTACTTC
14	TRBJ2-2	TRBV9	few	NA	CASSPDGHRGELFF	TGTGCCAGCAGCCCTGATGGACACCGCGGGGAGCTGTTTTTT
13	TRBJ2-7	TRBV27	medium-sized	TRBD1	CASSMGQGYEQYF	TGTGCCAGCAGTATGGGACAGGGCTACGAGCAGTACTTC
14	TRBJ2-6	TRBV11-2	NA	NA	CASQTGSGANVLTF	TGTGCCAGCCAAACTGGTTCTGGGGCCAACGTCCTGACTTTC
13	TRBJ2-1	TRBV15	NA	TRBD2	CATRSGTSYEQFF	TGTGCCACCAGGAGCGGGACCTCTTATGAGCAGTTCTTC
10	TRBJ2-3	TRBV7-9	NA	NA	CASSLDTQYF	TGTGCCAGCAGCCTAGATACGCAGTATTTT
15	TRBJ2-7	TRBV9	few	NA	CASSVAAGPLYEQYF	TGTGCCAGCAGCGTAGCGGCAGGGCCCCTCTACGAGCAGTACTTC
12	TRBJ2-2	TRBV7-3	few	NA	CASSLNTGELFF	TGTGCCAGCAGCCTGAACACCGGGGAGCTGTTTTTT
12	TRBJ1-2	TRBV11-2	few	NA	CASSPFGGGYTF	TGTGCCAGCAGTCCATTCGGGGGGGGCTACACCTTC
15	TRBJ2-1	TRBV2	NA	NA	CARNQGLHDYNEQFF	TGTGCCAGGAACCAGGGACTCCATGATTACAATGAGCAGTTCTTC
14	TRBJ2-7	TRBV27	medium-sized	TRBD2	CASSLAGGPYEQYF	TGTGCCAGCAGTTTAGCGGGAGGGCCCTACGAGCAGTACTTC
15	TRBJ2-1	TRBV27	NA	NA	CASSSPGATYNEQFF	TGTGCCAGCAGTTCCCCAGGGGCTACCTACAATGAGCAGTTCTTC
15	TRBJ2-1	TRBV28	few	NA	CASSLGRTTYNEQFF	TGTGCCAGCAGTTTAGGGCGGACTACGTACAATGAGCAGTTCTTC
14	TRBJ2-7	TRBV27	few	TRBD2	CASSPSGGAYEQYF	TGTGCCAGCAGCCCCAGTGGGGGGGCCTACGAGCAGTACTTC
15	TRBJ2-2	TRBV5-4	many	TRBD2	CASRGSGRGTGELFF	TGTGCCAGCAGGGGGAGCGGGAGAGGGACCGGGGAGCTGTTTTTT
17	TRBJ2-1	TRBV9	NA	TRBD2	CASSAAGGGALYNEQFF	TGTGCCAGCAGCGCGGCCGGCGGGGGGGCTTTATACAATGAGCAGTTCTTC
14	TRBJ1-1	TRBV4-1	NA	NA	CASSQGSGNTEAFF	TGCGCCAGCAGCCAAGGATCCGGGAACACTGAAGCTTTCTTT
14	TRBJ1-5	TRBV27	NA	NA	CASSLNRADRPQHF	TGTGCCAGCAGTTTAAACAGGGCCGACCGGCCCCAGCATTTT
14	TRBJ1-5	TRBV2	NA	TRBD1	CASTTGQGHQPQHF	TGTGCCAGCACCACGGGACAGGGTCATCAGCCCCAGCATTTT
14	TRBJ2-7	TRBV5-4	NA	TRBD1	CASSPGTGAYEQYF	TGTGCCAGCAGCCCCGGGACAGGTGCCTACGAGCAGTACTTC
17	TRBJ2-3	TRBV5-6	NA	NA	CASSEGTSRSSTDTQYF	TGTGCCAGCAGCGAGGGGACTTCCCGATCTAGCACAGATACGCAGTATTTT
15	TRBJ2-1	TRBV5-6	NA	TRBD2	CASSELAGGPGEQFF	TGTGCCAGCAGCGAACTAGCGGGGGGGCCGGGGGAGCAGTTCTTC
13	TRBJ2-1	TRBV27	few	NA	CASSTARGNEQFF	TGTGCCAGCAGTACCGCCAGGGGTAATGAGCAGTTCTTC
14	TRBJ2-7	TRBV27	NA	NA	CASSLLAENYEQYF	TGTGCCAGCAGCCTACTAGCAGAAAACTACGAGCAGTACTTC
14	TRBJ2-3	TRBV28	few	NA	CASSLRDSTDTQYF	TGTGCCAGCTCTCTCCGCGATAGCACAGATACGCAGTATTTT
16	TRBJ1-6	TRBV28	few	TRBD1	CASSISPGGGNSPLHF	TGTGCCAGCAGTATCTCCCCAGGGGGTGGTAATTCACCCCTCCACTTT
14	TRBJ2-2	TRBV19	few	NA	CASRVRVRIGELFF	TGTGCCAGTAGGGTCAGGGTTAGGATCGGGGAGCTGTTTTTT
16	TRBJ1-2	TRBV5-5	NA	TRBD1	CASSLRSETGGYGYTF	TGTGCCAGCAGCTTGAGGTCCGAGACAGGGGGCTATGGCTACACCTTC
16	TRBJ2-7	TRBV27	few	TRBD2	CASSPRSVAGIYEQYF	TGTGCCAGCAGCCCCCGTTCGGTAGCGGGGATCTACGAGCAGTACTTC
15	TRBJ1-5	TRBV19	few	NA	CASRSAQSSAQPQHF	TGTGCCAGTAGAAGCGCGCAGTCAAGTGCTCAGCCCCAGCATTTT
12	TRBJ2-5	TRBV27	NA	TRBD1	CASSFLTGEQYF	TGTGCCAGCAGTTTCCTAACAGGGGAGCAGTACTTC
12	TRBJ2-7	TRBV13	few	TRBD1	CASSWPGGEQYF	TGTGCCAGCAGCTGGCCAGGGGGCGAGCAGTACTTC
15	TRBJ1-5	TRBV27	medium-sized	NA	CASSLSWGSNQPQHF	TGTGCCAGCAGTTTATCCTGGGGCAGCAATCAGCCCCAGCATTTT
15	TRBJ1-1	TRBV6-1	NA	NA	CASSEVLGDHTEAFF	TGTGCCAGCAGTGAAGTGTTAGGGGATCACACTGAAGCTTTCTTT
15	TRBJ2-7	TRBV19	few	TRBD1	CARRPHRGASYEQYF	TGTGCCAGAAGACCTCACAGGGGGGCTTCCTACGAGCAGTACTTC
15	TRBJ2-1	TRBV19	NA	TRBD2	CASSIVAGGPNEQFF	TGTGCCAGTAGTATAGTAGCGGGAGGGCCCAATGAGCAGTTCTTC